This TCR beta chain was captured in a study of control samples from healthy donors and cancer patients. The data were produced by immunoSEQ multiplex PCR, yet TCRdb's version contains in-frame clones alone and is incomplete. The repertoire holds around 70,000 clones, with roughly nine tenths as singletons. Germline V gene data show CDR1 as SGHRS and CDR2 as YFSETQ. CDR3 size: 15 residues. V lost 4 bases, J lost 0 bases, and 11 bases lay in between. This sequence was found in a woman between 50 and 59 years old with colorectal cancer. V is TRBV5-1 and J is TRBJ2-1; possibly TRBD1 for D (7 bases). Sequenced: PBMCs. CDR3 sequence reads: CASSPQGGSYNEQFF. DNA for the CDR3: TGCGCCAGCAGCCCGCAGGGGGGCTCCTACAATGAGCAGTTCTTC.